What follows describes a single T cell receptor (beta chain). Its antigen is unidentified. The data derive from a study of T cell repertoires in cytomegalovirus infection. General study findings and limits: There were HLA-C-restricted CMV-specific TCR beta clonotypes dominating the ex vivo response.

V was pared by 1 base and J by 3 bases, with 7 bases between. The CDR3 is 13 amino acids. TCRdb redid the calling of the reads with MiXCR, one entry per CDR3 protein. Of about 740,000 distinct CDR3 sequences detected, roughly a third appear once; the ten largest clones hold 2.8%. V usage is TRBV12-3 or TRBV12-4 and J usage is TRBJ2-7; D is uncertain. The clonotype was recovered from a human donor in good health (CMV status not recorded). Some clones in this sample may be carry-over from other donors' samples. Sample: PBMCs. The CDR3 DNA reads TGTGCCAGCAGTTTAGGGGCCTTCTACGAGCAGTACTTC. The encoded protein is CASSLGAFYEQYF.